Below are 7 T cell receptor beta chains sequenced from a single sample in a study of blood T cell repertoires in COVID-19. Profiling relied on immunoSEQ multiplex PCR, and the TCRdb table lists in-frame clones only, not all of them. Among around 75,000 clones listed, approximately 90% were seen once. Specimen: peripheral blood. Every receptor here comes from a human donor in a cohort sampled during active COVID-19.

This clone was seen once. The chain employs TRBV18 and TRBJ1-4; D is uncertain. There are 13 residues in the CDR3. The V gene's germline CDR1 is KGHSH and CDR2 LQKENI. V dropped 6 bases and J dropped 8 bases, with 13 bases sitting between them. The CDR3 spells CASSPYQREKLFF. DNA for the CDR3: TGTGCCAGCTCCCCATACCAGAGGGAAAAACTGTTTTTT.

The chain has TRBV7-2 and TRBJ1-1; D is possibly TRBD1 (6 bases). Germline-derived CDR1 and CDR2 are SGHTA and FQGNSA. With 5 bases removed from V and 1 base from J, the gap between germline ends came to 14 bases. This CDR3 has 15 residues. The CDR3 DNA reads as TGTGCCAGCAGCCCCAACAGGGTCACGAACACTGAAGCTTTCTTT. Protein product: CASSPNRVTNTEAFF. Together with reference TRBV7-2 and TRBJ1-1, the CDR3 gives the full variable domain: GAGVSQSPSNKVTEKGKDVELRCDPISGHTALYWYRQSLGQGLEFLIYFQGNSAPDKSGLPSDRFSAERTGGSVSTLTIQRTQQEDSAVYLCASSPNRVTNTEAFFGQGTRLTVV.

This clone was seen once. The gene calls are TRBV5-4 and TRBJ1-5, with TRBD1 identical over 7 bases. The CDR3 extends over 15 amino acids. The V gene end was trimmed by 4 bases and the J gene end by 3 bases; junction bases not matched to a gene: 7. In germline, CDR1 is SGHNT, CDR2 YYREEE (reference sequence). The CDR3 sequence: CASSTGTATNQPQHF. Here the CDR3 DNA reads TGTGCCAGCAGCACCGGGACAGCAACCAATCAGCCCCAGCATTTT.

V and J are TRBV27 and TRBJ2-7; 7 bases agree with TRBD1. The CDR3 is 13 residues long. Germline CDR1 reads MNHEY; CDR2 reads SMNVEV (reference sequence). J lost 10 bases, V lost 7 bases, and 13 bases had no gene match. CDR3: CASNPGQTTVQYF. In nucleotides, the CDR3 is TGTGCCAGCAACCCGGGACAGACTACAGTTCAGTACTTC.

For the CDR3, the DNA is TGTGCCAGTAGAAACGGGCTAGGGGACACTGAAGCTTTCTTT. Its translation is CASRNGLGDTEAFF. The chain has TRBV19 and TRBJ1-1; a weak D match, TRBD1 (5 bases). The V gene lost 6 bases and the J gene lost 3 bases, with 14 bases spanning the gap. The CDR3 totals 14 residues. Germline-derived CDR1 and CDR2 are LNHDA and SQIVND (reference sequence).

The J gene is TRBJ2-1, the V gene TRBV6-2 or TRBV6-3; possibly TRBD1 for D (5 bases). CDR1 and CDR2 from the germline V gene are MNHEY and SVGEGT. There are 15 residues in the CDR3. The V gene lost 0 bases and the J gene lost 7 bases, with 13 bases spanning the gap. The CDR3 nucleotides are TGTGCCAGCAGTTACTCGACAGTCAAGTTTAATGAGCAGTTCTTC. Translated, it gives CASSYSTVKFNEQFF.

The chain combines TRBV7-9 with TRBJ2-3, with 10 bases matching TRBD1. V dropped 5 bases and J dropped 4; count of bases not matched to a gene: 9. The CDR3 is made up of 16 amino acids. CDR1 SEHNR and CDR2 FQNEAQ come from the germline V gene (reference sequence). Here the CDR3 reads CASSPRGTGVADTQYF. In nucleotides, the CDR3 is TGTGCCAGCAGCCCCCGCGGGACAGGGGTTGCAGATACGCAGTATTTT. Together with reference TRBV7-9 and TRBJ2-3, the CDR3 gives the full variable domain: DTGVSQNPRHKITKRGQNVTFRCDPISEHNRLYWYRQTLGQGPEFLTYFQNEAQLEKSRLLSDRFSAERPKGSFSTLEIQRTEQGDSAMYLCASSPRGTGVADTQYFGPGTRLTVL.